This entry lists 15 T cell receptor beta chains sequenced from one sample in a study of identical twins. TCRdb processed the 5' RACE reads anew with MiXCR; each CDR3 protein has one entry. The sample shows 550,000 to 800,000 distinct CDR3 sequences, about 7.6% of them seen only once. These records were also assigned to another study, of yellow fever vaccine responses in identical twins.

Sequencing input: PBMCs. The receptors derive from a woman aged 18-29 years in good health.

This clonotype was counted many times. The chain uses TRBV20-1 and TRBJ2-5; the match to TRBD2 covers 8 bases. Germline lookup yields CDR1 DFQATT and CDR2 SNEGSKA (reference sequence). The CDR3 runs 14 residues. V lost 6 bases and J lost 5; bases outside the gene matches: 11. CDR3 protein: CSARPSGSYETQYF. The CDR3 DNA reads TGCAGTGCGAGGCCAAGCGGGAGTTATGAGACCCAGTACTTC.

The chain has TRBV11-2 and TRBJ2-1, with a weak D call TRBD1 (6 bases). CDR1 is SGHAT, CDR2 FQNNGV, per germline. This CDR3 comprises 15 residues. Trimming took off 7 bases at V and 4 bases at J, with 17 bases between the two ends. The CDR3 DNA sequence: TGTGCCAGCAACACGTTCAGGGGCCAATACAATGAGCAGTTCTTC. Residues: CASNTFRGQYNEQFF.

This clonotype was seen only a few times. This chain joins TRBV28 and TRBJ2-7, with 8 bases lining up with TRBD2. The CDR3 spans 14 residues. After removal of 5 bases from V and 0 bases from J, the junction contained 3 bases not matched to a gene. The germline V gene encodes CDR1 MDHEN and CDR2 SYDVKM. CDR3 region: CASSKRGSSYEQYF. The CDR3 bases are TGTGCCAGCAGTAAGCGGGGGAGCTCCTACGAGCAGTACTTC.

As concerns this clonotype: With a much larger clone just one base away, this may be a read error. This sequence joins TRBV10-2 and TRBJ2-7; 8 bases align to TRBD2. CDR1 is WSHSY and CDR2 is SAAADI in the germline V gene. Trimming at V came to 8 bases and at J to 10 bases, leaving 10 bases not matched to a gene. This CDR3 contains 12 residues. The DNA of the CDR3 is TGCGCCAGCGGAGCGGGAGTAGGTGACCAGTACTTC. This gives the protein CASGAGVGDQYF.

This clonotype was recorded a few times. The CDR3 protein is CASSLWIGDPPGLEIDTQYF. The CDR3 DNA sequence: TGTGCCAGCAGCTTATGGATCGGGGACCCACCGGGACTAGAGATAGATACGCAGTATTTT. The gene calls are TRBV11-1 and TRBJ2-3; 8 nucleotides line up with TRBD2. V trimming: 2 bases; J trimming: 5 bases; junction bases outside the gene matches: 21. This CDR3 comprises 20 residues. Germline CDR1 and CDR2: SGHAT and FQDESV (reference sequence).

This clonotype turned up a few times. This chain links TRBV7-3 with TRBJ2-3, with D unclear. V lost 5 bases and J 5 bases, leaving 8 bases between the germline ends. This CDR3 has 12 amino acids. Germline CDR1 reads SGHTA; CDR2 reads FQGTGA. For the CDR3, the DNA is TGTGCCAGCAGCCCCACCCGAGATACGCAGTATTTT. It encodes CASSPTRDTQYF.

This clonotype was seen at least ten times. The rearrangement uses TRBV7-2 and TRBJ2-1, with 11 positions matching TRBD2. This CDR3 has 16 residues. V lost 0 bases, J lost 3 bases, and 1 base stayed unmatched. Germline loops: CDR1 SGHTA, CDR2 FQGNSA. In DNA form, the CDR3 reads TGTGCCAGCAGCTTAGCGACTAGCGGGGTCTACAATGAGCAGTTCTTC. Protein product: CASSLATSGVYNEQFF.

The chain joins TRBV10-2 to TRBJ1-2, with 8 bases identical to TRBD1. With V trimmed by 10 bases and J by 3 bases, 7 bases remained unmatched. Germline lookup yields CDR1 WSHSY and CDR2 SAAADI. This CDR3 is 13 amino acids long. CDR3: CATAYRGYYGYTF. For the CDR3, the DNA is TGCGCCACCGCCTACAGGGGGTACTATGGCTACACCTTC.

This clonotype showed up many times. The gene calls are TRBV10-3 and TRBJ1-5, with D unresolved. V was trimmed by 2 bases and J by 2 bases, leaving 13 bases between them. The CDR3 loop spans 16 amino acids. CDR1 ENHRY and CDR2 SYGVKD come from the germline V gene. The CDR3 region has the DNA TGTGCCATCAGTGAGACCTCTCGGTCGGGCAATCAGCCCCAGCATTTT. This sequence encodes CAISETSRSGNQPQHF.

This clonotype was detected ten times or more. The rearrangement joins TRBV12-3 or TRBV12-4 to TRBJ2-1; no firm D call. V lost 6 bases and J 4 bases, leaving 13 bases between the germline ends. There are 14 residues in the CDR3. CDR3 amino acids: CASSPPRFYNEQFF. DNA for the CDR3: TGTGCCAGCAGCCCCCCGAGATTTTACAATGAGCAGTTCTTC.

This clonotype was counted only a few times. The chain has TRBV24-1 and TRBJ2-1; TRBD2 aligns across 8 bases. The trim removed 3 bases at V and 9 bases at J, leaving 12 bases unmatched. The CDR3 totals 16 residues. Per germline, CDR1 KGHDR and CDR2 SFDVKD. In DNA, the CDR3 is TGTGCCACCAGTGATCGACGCGGGGGGCTGAGGAGTGAGCAGTTCTTC. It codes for CATSDRRGGLRSEQFF.

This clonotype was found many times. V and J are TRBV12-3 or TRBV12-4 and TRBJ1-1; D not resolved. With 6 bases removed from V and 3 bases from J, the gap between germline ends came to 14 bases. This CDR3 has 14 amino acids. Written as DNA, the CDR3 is TGTGCCAGCAGGCCCCTGGGCCGGGACACTGAAGCTTTCTTT. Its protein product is CASRPLGRDTEAFF.

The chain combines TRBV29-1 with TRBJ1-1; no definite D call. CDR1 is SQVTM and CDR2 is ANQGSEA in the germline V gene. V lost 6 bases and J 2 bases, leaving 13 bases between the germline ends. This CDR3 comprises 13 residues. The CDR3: CSVSGETNTEAFF. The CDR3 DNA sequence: TGCAGCGTGTCCGGGGAAACAAACACTGAAGCTTTCTTT. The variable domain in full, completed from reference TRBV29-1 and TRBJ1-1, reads SAVISQKPSRDICQRGTSLTIQCQVDSQVTMMFWYRQQPGQSLTLIATANQGSEATYESGFVIDKFPISRPNLTFSTLTVSNMSPEDSSIYLCSVSGETNTEAFFGQGTRLTVV.

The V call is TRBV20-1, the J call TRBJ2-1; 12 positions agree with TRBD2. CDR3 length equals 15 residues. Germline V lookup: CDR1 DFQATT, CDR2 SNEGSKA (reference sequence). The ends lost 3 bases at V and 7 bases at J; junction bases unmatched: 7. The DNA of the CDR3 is TGCAGTGCTAGGGACAGGACTAGCGGGGCAAATGAGCAGTTCTTC. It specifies CSARDRTSGANEQFF.

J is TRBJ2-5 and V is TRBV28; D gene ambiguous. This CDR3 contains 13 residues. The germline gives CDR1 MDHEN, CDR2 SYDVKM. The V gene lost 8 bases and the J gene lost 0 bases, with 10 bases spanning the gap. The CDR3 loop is CASRGENQETQYF. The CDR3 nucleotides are TGTGCCAGCCGTGGCGAAAACCAAGAGACCCAGTACTTC.